This T cell receptor (beta chain) was recovered during a study of brain T cells in children with intractable seizures. The assay was immunoSEQ multiplex PCR, and TCRdb's table has in-frame clones only and misses some. Of under 150,000 clones listed, 94% are singletons. With V trimmed by 4 bases and J by 3 bases, 6 bases remained unmatched. The germline V gene has CDR1 SGHTA and CDR2 FQGNSA. This CDR3 region has 16 residues. Material: peripheral blood, obtained at surgery. The chain carries TRBV7-2 and TRBJ2-2, with 9 bases matching TRBD1. The sequence was collected from a boy younger than two with hemimegalencephaly and intractable seizures. For the CDR3, the DNA is TGTGCCAGCAGCTCCTATGGGACAGGGTACACCGGGGAGCTGTTTTTT. This gives the protein CASSSYGTGYTGELFF.